This T cell receptor beta chain was observed in a study of cytomegalovirus exposure and HLA in healthy donors. Study-wide results and limits: A later analysis linked a missense variant in DCLRE1C to the trimming of TCR beta V and J genes.

About this clone itself: Its target is not known. Other DNA sequences in the sample encode the same CDR3.

Amplification used 60 Vbeta primers and 13 Jbeta primers. Produced via immunoSEQ multiplex PCR; TCRdb's table is partial and in-frame only. The table records fewer than 130,000 clones, more than 65% of them present only once. This CDR3 contains 13 residues. The V segment lost 5 bases and the J segment 2 bases; nucleotides outside the gene matches: 0. Germline CDR1 reads LNHDA; CDR2 reads SQIVND (reference sequence). The source material was PBMCs. V and J are TRBV19 and TRBJ1-2; 9 nucleotides line up with TRBD1. The origin of this receptor is a man aged 30-40 years in good health and CMV-seropositive. CDR3 in DNA: TGTGCCAGTAGTGGGACAGGGAACTATGGCTACACCTTC. Residues: CASSGTGNYGYTF.